This passage covers 20 T cell receptor beta chains from one sample sequenced in a study of CD8 T cells in Susac syndrome. The RNA input was about 0.5 to 1 ug, and it was reverse transcribed with random hexamers. In TCRdb, the immunoSEQ multiplex PCR reads were re-called with MiXCR into one record per CDR3 protein. The table has approximately 170,000 distinct CDR3 sequences, approximately 90% seen once; the top ten hold approximately 0.073%. The sample comprised CD4+ T cells from PBMCs. These receptors were collected from a human donor in good health.

The chain combines TRBV12-3 or TRBV12-4 with TRBJ1-4, with a weak D call TRBD1 (6 bases). The CDR3 is made up of 15 amino acids. Deletions cut 3 bases from V and 7 bases from J, with 15 bases between. The CDR3, as DNA: TGTGCCAGCAGTTTCCAAGGGGGGGGTGTTGAAAAACTGTTTTTT. This sequence encodes CASSFQGGGVEKLFF.

CDR3 nucleotide sequence: TGCAGTGCTAGACAGGCTTCGGCATTGAACACTGAAGCTTTCTTT. Amino acid sequence: CSARQASALNTEAFF. The genes are TRBV20-1 and TRBJ1-1, with D unclear. The CDR3 totals 15 residues. The V gene lost 2 bases and the J gene lost 0 bases, with 13 bases spanning the gap. CDR1 and CDR2 (germline): DFQATT, SNEGSKA (reference sequence).

CDR3 nucleotides: TGTGCCATCACCGACGAGGGGAGCACAGATACGCAGTATTTT. This codes for CAITDEGSTDTQYF. V gene TRBV10-3 combines with J gene TRBJ2-3, with D tentatively TRBD1 or TRBD2 (5 bases each). This CDR3 has 14 amino acids. Germline loops: CDR1 ENHRY, CDR2 SYGVKD. V was cut by 7 bases and J by 0 bases, with 11 bases left in between.

The V call is TRBV19, the J call TRBJ2-5; D call uncertain. The germline V and J ends were trimmed by 5 bases and 5 bases, with 12 bases remaining between them. The germline gives CDR1 LNHDA, CDR2 SQIVND (reference sequence). The CDR3 totals 13 residues. The CDR3 DNA reads TGTGCCAGTAGTCGGAACCGTCCGGAGACCCAGTACTTC. Its protein is CASSRNRPETQYF. The whole variable domain, filled in from reference TRBV19 and TRBJ2-5, reads DGGITQSPKYLFRKEGQNVTLSCEQNLNHDAMYWYRQDPGQGLRLIYYSQIVNDFQKGDIAEGYSVSREKKESFPLTVTSAQKNPTAFYLCASSRNRPETQYFGPGTRLLVL.

This chain joins TRBV29-1 and TRBJ2-4; D perhaps matches TRBD1 (5 bases). V dropped 0 bases and J dropped 2 bases, with 8 bases sitting between them. Germline V gene sequence: CDR1 SQVTM, CDR2 ANQGSEA. The CDR3 sequence is 14 residues long. For the CDR3, the DNA is TGCAGCGTTGAAGACCAGGGAACCAAAAACATTCAGTACTTC. It specifies CSVEDQGTKNIQYF.

The chain recombines TRBV6-6 with TRBJ2-7; D gene ambiguous. The V gene lost 6 bases and the J gene lost 4 bases, with 7 bases spanning the gap. CDR1 and CDR2 (germline): MNHNY, SVGAGI (reference sequence). The CDR3 is 11 residues long. The CDR3 DNA sequence: TGTGCCAGCAGCCCTCGGTACGAGCAGTACTTC. This translates into CASSPRYEQYF.

This sequence joins TRBV6-1 and TRBJ2-2, with D possibly TRBD2 on 5 matching bases. CDR1 and CDR2 (germline): MNHNS, SASEGT. The CDR3 sequence is 13 residues long. V lost 5 bases and J 4 bases, leaving 8 bases between the germline ends. The CDR3, as DNA: TGTGCCAGCAGTCAAAGCGGCACCGGGGAGCTGTTTTTT. It is translated as CASSQSGTGELFF.

The CDR3 nucleotides read TGTGCCAGCAGTTACCAAGCGACAACCTACAATGAGCAGTTCTTC. Its translation: CASSYQATTYNEQFF. The chain combines TRBV6-5 with TRBJ2-1; no definite D call. Trimming stripped 2 bases from V and 2 bases from J, with 10 bases between. In germline, CDR1 is MNHEY, CDR2 SVGAGI. The CDR3 extends over 15 amino acids.

The chain joins TRBV4-1 to TRBJ1-5; D is uncertain. The germline V gene encodes CDR1 MGHRA and CDR2 YSYEKL. The CDR3 consists of 13 residues. With 4 bases removed from V and 10 bases from J, the gap between germline ends came to 14 bases. The CDR3 nucleotides are TGCGCCAGCAGCCCGGACTCCTATCTACCCCAGCATTTT. It translates to CASSPDSYLPQHF.

For this clonotype: One junction end disagrees with the germline gene, perhaps due to a read error. This sequence joins TRBV7-9 and TRBJ2-5, with D maybe TRBD2 (5 bases). The germline gives CDR1 SEHNR, CDR2 FQNEAQ (reference sequence). The CDR3 consists of 19 residues. In DNA form, the CDR3 reads TGTGCCAGCATCTTAGCGCTAACGGCAATTGGGGAACTAGAAGGGACCCAGTACTTC. Its protein product is CASILALTAIGELEGTQYF.

The chain carries TRBV29-1 and TRBJ2-1; 8 nucleotides match TRBD1. This CDR3 region has 12 residues. Per germline, CDR1 SQVTM and CDR2 ANQGSEA. With 7 bases clipped from V and 1 base from J, the junction kept 0 bases outside the gene matches. The CDR3 DNA follows: TGCAGCGGGGACAGGTCCTACAATGAGCAGTTCTTC. It translates to CSGDRSYNEQFF.

The chain couples TRBV5-1 to TRBJ2-1; a possible D gene is TRBD1 (6 bases). Trimming pared 2 bases from V and 5 bases from J, leaving 11 bases between. There are 14 residues in the CDR3. The germline gives CDR1 SGHRS, CDR2 YFSETQ. The CDR3 spells CASSLGGQDNEQFF. CDR3 sequence (DNA): TGCGCCAGCAGCTTAGGGGGACAAGACAATGAGCAGTTCTTC.

The chain uses TRBV19 and TRBJ2-7, with D perhaps TRBD1 (6 bases). Trimming removed 3 bases from V and 3 bases from J, with 15 bases in between. CDR1 and CDR2 from the germline V gene are LNHDA and SQIVND (reference sequence). The CDR3 sequence is 15 residues long. The CDR3 DNA is TGTGCCAGTAGTATCATAGGGGGATCTCGCTACGAGCAGTACTTC. Translation gives CASSIIGGSRYEQYF.

V is TRBV12-3 or TRBV12-4 and J is TRBJ1-1; tentatively, D is TRBD1 (6 bases). V was shortened by 5 bases and J by 0 bases, with 10 bases between the two germline ends. This CDR3 comprises 14 residues. The CDR3 loop reads CASSPGDLNTEAFF. The DNA of the CDR3 is TGTGCCAGCAGTCCAGGGGACCTGAACACTGAAGCTTTCTTT.

The J gene is TRBJ2-1, the V gene TRBV9, with 7 bases fitting TRBD1. Germline V gene lookup returns CDR1 SGDLS and CDR2 YYNGEE. The CDR3 is 15 amino acids. Trimming took 0 bases from V and 2 from J; bases not matched to a gene: 2. The CDR3 nucleotides are TGTGCCAGCAGCGTAGGACAGGGTCCCTACAATGAGCAGTTCTTC. Protein: CASSVGQGPYNEQFF.

The V gene is TRBV5-1, the J gene TRBJ2-3; TRBD1 is a possible D gene (5 bases). In germline, CDR1 is SGHRS, CDR2 YFSETQ. The CDR3 contains 15 residues. V gave up 4 bases and J gave up 0 bases, with 12 bases separating them. The CDR3 DNA reads as TGCGCCAGCAGCCCCGACAGACCTAGCACAGATACGCAGTATTTT. Translation gives CASSPDRPSTDTQYF.

V usage is TRBV7-2 and J usage is TRBJ1-1; 7 bases fit TRBD1. Germline CDR1 reads SGHTA; CDR2 reads FQGNSA. The CDR3 sequence is 14 residues long. Trimming cost V 5 bases and J 4 bases; bases outside gene matches: 7. The CDR3 DNA follows: TGTGCCAGCAGCCGACAGGGCCCGGGCACTGAAGCTTTCTTT. Protein: CASSRQGPGTEAFF.

This clonotype has a handful of counts. The chain carries TRBV6-5 and TRBJ2-1; D gene uncertain. CDR1 MNHEY and CDR2 SVGAGI come from the germline V gene. V shed 3 bases and J shed 2 bases, with 5 bases lying between them. The CDR3 extends over 13 amino acids. CDR3 in DNA: TGTGCCAGCAGTTATAGAGCCTACAATGAGCAGTTCTTC. Its translation is CASSYRAYNEQFF.

V and J are TRBV4-3 and TRBJ2-6; D might be TRBD2 (6 bases). Per the germline V gene, CDR1 is LGHNA and CDR2 is YSLEER. The CDR3 consists of 16 residues. Trimming pared 5 bases from V and 1 base from J, leaving 12 bases between. For the CDR3, the DNA is TGCGCCAGCAGCGCCCATCGGGGGTCTGGGGCCAACGTCCTGACTTTC. Amino acids: CASSAHRGSGANVLTF.

This rearrangement joins TRBV4-1 to TRBJ2-1; TRBD1 might be the D (6 bases). Trimming stripped 0 bases from V and 6 bases from J, with 9 bases between. Looked up from germline, CDR1 is MGHRA and CDR2 is YSYEKL. The CDR3 is made up of 14 amino acids. As DNA, the CDR3 is TGCGCCAGCAGCCAAGAAACCAGGGGCAATGAGCAGTTCTTC. This sequence encodes CASSQETRGNEQFF.